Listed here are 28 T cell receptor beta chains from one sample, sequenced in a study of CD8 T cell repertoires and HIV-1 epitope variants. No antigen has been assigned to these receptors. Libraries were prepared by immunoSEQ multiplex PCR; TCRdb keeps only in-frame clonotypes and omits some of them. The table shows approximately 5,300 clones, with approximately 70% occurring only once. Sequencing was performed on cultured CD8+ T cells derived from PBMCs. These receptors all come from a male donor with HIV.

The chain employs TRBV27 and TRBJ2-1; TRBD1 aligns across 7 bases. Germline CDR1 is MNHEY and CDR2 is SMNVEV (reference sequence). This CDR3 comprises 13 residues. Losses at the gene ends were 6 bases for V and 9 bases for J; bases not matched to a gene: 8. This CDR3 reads CASSFYPGGEQFF. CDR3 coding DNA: TGTGCCAGCAGCTTCTACCCAGGGGGTGAGCAGTTCTTC.

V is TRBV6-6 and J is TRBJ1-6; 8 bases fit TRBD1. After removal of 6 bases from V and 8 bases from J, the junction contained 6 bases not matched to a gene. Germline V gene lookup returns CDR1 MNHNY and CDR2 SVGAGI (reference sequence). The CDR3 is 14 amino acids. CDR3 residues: CASSSGQGHSPLHF. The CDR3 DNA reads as TGTGCCAGCAGCTCTGGACAGGGACATTCACCCCTCCACTTT.

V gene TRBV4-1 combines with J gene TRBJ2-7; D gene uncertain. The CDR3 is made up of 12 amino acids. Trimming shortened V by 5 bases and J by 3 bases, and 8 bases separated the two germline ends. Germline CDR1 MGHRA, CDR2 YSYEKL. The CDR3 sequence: CASSGTNYEQYF. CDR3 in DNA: TGCGCCAGCAGCGGCACTAACTACGAGCAGTACTTC.

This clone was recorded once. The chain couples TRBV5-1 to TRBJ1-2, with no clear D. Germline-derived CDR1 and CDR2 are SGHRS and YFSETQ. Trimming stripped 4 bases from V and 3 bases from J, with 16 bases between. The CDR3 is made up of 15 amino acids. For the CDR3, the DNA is TGCGCCAGCAGCCCAAACCATCCCGGGGACTATGGCTACACCTTC. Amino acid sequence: CASSPNHPGDYGYTF.

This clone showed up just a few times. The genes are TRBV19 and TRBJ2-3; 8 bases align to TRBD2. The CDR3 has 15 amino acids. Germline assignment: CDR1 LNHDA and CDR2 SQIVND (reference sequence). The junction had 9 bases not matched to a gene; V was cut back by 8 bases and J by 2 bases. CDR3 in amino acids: CASHTGRGDTDTQYF. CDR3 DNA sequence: TGTGCCAGTCATACGGGGCGGGGGGACACAGATACGCAGTATTTT.

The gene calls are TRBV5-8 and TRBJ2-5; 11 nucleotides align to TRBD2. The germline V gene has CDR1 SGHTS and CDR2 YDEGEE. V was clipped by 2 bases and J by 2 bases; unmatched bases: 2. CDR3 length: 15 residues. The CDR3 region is CASSFSSGGQETQYF. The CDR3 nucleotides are TGTGCCAGCAGCTTTTCTAGCGGGGGGCAAGAGACCCAGTACTTC.

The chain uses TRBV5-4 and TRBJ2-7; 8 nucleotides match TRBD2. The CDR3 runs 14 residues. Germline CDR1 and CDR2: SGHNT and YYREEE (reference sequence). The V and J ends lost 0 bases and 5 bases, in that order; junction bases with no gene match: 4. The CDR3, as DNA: TGTGCCAGCAGCTTGGGCGGGGGGAACAACGAGCAGTACTTC. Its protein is CASSLGGGNNEQYF.

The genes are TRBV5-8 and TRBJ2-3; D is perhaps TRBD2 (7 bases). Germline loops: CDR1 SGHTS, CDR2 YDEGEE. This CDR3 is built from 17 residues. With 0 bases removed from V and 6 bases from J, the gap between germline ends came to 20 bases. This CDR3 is CASSLASLGRGGDTQYF. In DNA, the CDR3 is TGTGCCAGCAGCTTGGCCAGTTTAGGTAGGGGGGGTGATACGCAGTATTTT.

CDR3 bases: TGCGCCAGCAGCTTGGTTAGCGGGAGTGTTTACGTGACCCAGTACTTC. It yields the protein CASSLVSGSVYVTQYF. The V and J genes are TRBV5-1 and TRBJ2-5; TRBD2 matches 9 bases. J lost 7 bases, V lost 0 bases, and 10 bases had no gene match. The CDR3 extends over 16 amino acids. From germline, CDR1 is SGHRS and CDR2 YFSETQ.

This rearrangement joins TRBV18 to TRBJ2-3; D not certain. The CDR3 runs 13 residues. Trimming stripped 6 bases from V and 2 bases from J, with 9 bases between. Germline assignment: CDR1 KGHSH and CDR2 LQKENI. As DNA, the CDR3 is TGTGCCAGCTCCGGACCTGCCACAGATACGCAGTATTTT. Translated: CASSGPATDTQYF.

As DNA, the CDR3 is TGTGCCAGTAGTATCCAGGGGGACTACGAGCAGTACTTC. This gives the protein CASSIQGDYEQYF. The chain carries TRBV19 and TRBJ2-7, with 7 bases fitting TRBD1. V was pared by 3 bases and J by 3 bases, with 2 bases of the junction left unmatched. The CDR3 totals 13 residues. Germline lookup yields CDR1 LNHDA and CDR2 SQIVND (reference sequence).

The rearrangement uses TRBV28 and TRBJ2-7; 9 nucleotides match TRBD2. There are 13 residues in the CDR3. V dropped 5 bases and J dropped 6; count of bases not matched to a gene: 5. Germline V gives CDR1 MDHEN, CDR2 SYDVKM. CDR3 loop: CASSILAGSEQYF. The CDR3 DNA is TGTGCCAGCAGTATTCTAGCGGGATCCGAGCAGTACTTC.

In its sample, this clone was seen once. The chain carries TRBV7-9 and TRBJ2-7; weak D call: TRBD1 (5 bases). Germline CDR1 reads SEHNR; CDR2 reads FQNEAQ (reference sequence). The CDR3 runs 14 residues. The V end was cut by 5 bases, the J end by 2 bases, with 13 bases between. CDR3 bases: TGTGCCAGCAGCGACTCGACAGTTACCTACGAGCAGTACTTC. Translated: CASSDSTVTYEQYF. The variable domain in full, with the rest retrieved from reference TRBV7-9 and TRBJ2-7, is DTGVSQNPRHKITKRGQNVTFRCDPISEHNRLYWYRQTLGQGPEFLTYFQNEAQLEKSRLLSDRFSAERPKGSFSTLEIQRTEQGDSAMYLCASSDSTVTYEQYFGPGTRLTVT.

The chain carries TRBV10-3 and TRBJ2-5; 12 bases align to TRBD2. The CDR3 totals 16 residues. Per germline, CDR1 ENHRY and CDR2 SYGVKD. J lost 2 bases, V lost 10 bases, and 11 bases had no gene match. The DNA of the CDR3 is TGTGCCACTGTAATCGGGCTAGCGGGAGGGCAAGAGACCCAGTACTTC. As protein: CATVIGLAGGQETQYF.

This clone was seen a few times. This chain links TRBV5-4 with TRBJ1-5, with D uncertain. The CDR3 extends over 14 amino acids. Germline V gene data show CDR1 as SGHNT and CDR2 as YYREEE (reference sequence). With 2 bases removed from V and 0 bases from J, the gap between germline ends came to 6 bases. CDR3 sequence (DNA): TGTGCCAGCAGCTTTTCGGGTAGCAATCAGCCCCAGCATTTT. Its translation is CASSFSGSNQPQHF.

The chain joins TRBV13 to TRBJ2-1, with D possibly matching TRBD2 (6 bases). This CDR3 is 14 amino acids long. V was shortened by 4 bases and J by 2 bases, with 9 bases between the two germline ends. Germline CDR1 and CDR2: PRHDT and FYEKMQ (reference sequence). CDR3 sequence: CASSSGGPYNEQFF. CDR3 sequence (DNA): TGTGCCAGCAGCTCCGGGGGACCCTACAATGAGCAGTTCTTC.

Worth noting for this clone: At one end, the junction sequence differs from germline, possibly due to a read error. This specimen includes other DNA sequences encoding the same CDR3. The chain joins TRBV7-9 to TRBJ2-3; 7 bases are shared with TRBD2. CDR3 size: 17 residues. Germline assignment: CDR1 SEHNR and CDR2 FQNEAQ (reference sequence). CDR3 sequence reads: CASSPGGGGAGTDTQYF. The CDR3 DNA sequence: TGTGCCAGCAGCCCGGGGGGTGGGGGAGCTGGCACAGATACACAGTATTTT.

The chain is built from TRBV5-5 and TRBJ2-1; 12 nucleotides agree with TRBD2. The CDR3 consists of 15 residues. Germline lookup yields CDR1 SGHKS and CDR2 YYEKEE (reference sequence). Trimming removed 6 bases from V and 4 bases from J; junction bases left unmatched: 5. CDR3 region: CASKLAGGGYNEQFF. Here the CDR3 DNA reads TGTGCCAGCAAACTAGCGGGGGGCGGGTACAATGAGCAGTTCTTC.

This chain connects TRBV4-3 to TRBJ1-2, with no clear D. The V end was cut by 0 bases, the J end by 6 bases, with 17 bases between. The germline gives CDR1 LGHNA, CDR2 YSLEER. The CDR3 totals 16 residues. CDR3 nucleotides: TGCGCCAGCAGCCAAGAAGGAAAGGGATGGGGAGATGGCTACACCTTC. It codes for CASSQEGKGWGDGYTF.

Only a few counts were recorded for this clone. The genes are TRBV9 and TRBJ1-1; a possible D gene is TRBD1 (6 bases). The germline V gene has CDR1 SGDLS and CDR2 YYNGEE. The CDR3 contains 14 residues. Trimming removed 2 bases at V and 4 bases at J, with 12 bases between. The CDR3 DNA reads TGTGCCAGCAGCGTCGAGGGGGGATCCACTGAAGCTTTCTTT. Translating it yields CASSVEGGSTEAFF.

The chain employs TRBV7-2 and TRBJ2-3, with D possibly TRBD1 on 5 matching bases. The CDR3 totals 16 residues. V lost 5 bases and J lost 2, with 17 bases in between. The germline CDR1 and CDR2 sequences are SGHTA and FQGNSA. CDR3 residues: CASSTQVFFNTDTQYF. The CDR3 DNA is TGTGCCAGCAGCACACAGGTTTTTTTCAACACAGATACGCAGTATTTT. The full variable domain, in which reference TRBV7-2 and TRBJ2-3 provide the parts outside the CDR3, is GAGVSQSPSNKVTEKGKDVELRCDPISGHTALYWYRQSLGQGLEFLIYFQGNSAPDKSGLPSDRFSAERTGGSVSTLTIQRTQQEDSAVYLCASSTQVFFNTDTQYFGPGTRLTVL.

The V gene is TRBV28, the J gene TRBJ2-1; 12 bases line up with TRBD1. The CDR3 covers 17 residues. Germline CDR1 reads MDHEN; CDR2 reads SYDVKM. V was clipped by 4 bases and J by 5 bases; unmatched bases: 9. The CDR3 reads CASSSGTGGFGDNEQFF. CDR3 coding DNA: TGTGCCAGCAGTTCCGGGACAGGGGGCTTCGGGGACAATGAGCAGTTCTTC.

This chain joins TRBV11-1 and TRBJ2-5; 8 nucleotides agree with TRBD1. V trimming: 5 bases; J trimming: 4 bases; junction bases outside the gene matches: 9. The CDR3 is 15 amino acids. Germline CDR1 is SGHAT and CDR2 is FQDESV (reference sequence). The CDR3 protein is CASSQHPTGAETQYF. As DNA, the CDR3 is TGTGCCAGCAGCCAACACCCGACAGGGGCAGAGACCCAGTACTTC.

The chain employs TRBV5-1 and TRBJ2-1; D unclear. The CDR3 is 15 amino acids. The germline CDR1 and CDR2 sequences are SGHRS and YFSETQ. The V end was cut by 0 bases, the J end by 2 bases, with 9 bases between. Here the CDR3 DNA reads TGCGCCAGCAGCTTGGAAGGAGAGACCTACAATGAGCAGTTCTTC. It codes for CASSLEGETYNEQFF. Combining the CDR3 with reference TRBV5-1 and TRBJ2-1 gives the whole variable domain KAGVTQTPRYLIKTRGQQVTLSCSPISGHRSVSWYQQTPGQGLQFLFEYFSETQRNKGNFPGRFSGRQFSNSRSEMNVSTLELGDSALYLCASSLEGETYNEQFFGPGTRLTVL.

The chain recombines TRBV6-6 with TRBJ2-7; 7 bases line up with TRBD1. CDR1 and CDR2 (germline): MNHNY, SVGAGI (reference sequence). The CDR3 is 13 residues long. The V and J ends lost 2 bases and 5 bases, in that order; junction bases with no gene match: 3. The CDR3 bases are TGTGCCAGCAGTTACCAGGGGGTGAACGAGCAGTACTTC. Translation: CASSYQGVNEQYF.

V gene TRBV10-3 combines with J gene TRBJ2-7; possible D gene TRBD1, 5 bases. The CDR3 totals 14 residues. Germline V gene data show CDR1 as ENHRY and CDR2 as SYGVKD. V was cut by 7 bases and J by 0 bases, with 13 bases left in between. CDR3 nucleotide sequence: TGTGCCATCAAAGATGGGGCCAGCTCCTACGAGCAGTACTTC. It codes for CAIKDGASSYEQYF.

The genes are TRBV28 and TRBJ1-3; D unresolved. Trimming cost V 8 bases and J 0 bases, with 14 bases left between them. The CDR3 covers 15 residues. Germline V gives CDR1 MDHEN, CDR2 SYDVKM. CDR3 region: CASSWRVISGNTIYF. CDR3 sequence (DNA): TGTGCCAGCTCGTGGAGGGTGATCTCTGGAAACACCATATATTTT.

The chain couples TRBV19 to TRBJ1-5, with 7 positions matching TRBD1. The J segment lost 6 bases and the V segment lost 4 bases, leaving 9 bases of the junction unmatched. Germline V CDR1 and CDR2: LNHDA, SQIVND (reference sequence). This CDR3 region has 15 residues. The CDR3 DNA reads TGTGCCAGTAGTAGCCAATCCCAGGGGGTTCAGCCCCAGCATTTT. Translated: CASSSQSQGVQPQHF.